This TCR beta chain came from a study of cytomegalovirus exposure and HLA in healthy donors. Study findings and constraints: In a later analysis, TCR beta V- and J-gene trimming was associated with a missense DCLRE1C variant. A classifier reportedly called cytomegalovirus status with high sensitivity and specificity. Per a prior analysis, the majority of TCR beta V segments were productive roughly 90% or roughly 30% of the time. Cytomegalovirus association was listed for 164 TCR beta chains.

This clone was counted only a few times. Its antigen remains unidentified. The CDR3 totals 12 residues. V was shortened by 4 bases and J by 4 bases, with 8 bases between the two germline ends. Germline assignment: CDR1 SGHRS and CDR2 YFSETQ. The PCR had 60 Vbeta and 13 Jbeta primers. Some clones are missing from TCRdb's copy, which holds only in-frame ones; the method was immunoSEQ multiplex PCR. In the table there are about 140,000 clones, around 79% of which are singletons. Sequenced sample: PBMCs. The TCR comes from a female donor in good health and CMV-seronegative. The V call is TRBV5-1, the J call TRBJ1-2; the D gene is possibly TRBD1 (6 bases). CDR3 nucleotide sequence: TGCGCCAGCAGCGGGGACACCTATGGCTACACCTTC. Its protein product is CASSGDTYGYTF.